The 13 T cell receptor beta chains below come from one sample, sequenced in a study of beta chain features in type 1 diabetes. TCRB transcripts that were expressed got sequenced, as all of the isolated RNA had been reverse transcribed. Only in-frame clones appear in the TCRdb table, and some are missing; sequencing was by immunoSEQ multiplex PCR. The sample lists more than 350,000 clones, about 10% seen once, with 0.045% to 0.06% in the top ten. What was sequenced was naive CD4+ T cells from blood. The receptor set was obtained from a woman under 30 in good health.

The rearrangement links TRBV20-1 to TRBJ2-2, with D tentatively TRBD1 (5 bases). V lost 7 bases and J lost 4, with 7 bases in between. The CDR3 totals 11 residues. Germline-derived CDR1 and CDR2 are DFQATT and SNEGSKA (reference sequence). The CDR3 protein is CSVQGTGELFF. The CDR3 DNA follows: TGCAGTGTTCAGGGCACCGGGGAGCTGTTTTTT.

The chain carries TRBV5-1 and TRBJ2-3; the D gene is possibly TRBD2 (6 bases). Germline-derived CDR1 and CDR2 are SGHRS and YFSETQ. Trimming pared 2 bases from V and 2 bases from J, leaving 18 bases between. The CDR3 has 17 residues. CDR3 sequence (DNA): TGCGCCAGCAGCTTTATCCCTGGGGGGAGTTCCACAGATACGCAGTATTTT. Translating gives CASSFIPGGSSTDTQYF.

The rearrangement joins TRBV30 to TRBJ2-3, with 9 bases aligning to TRBD2. Germline trimming cut 2 bases from V and 4 bases from J; bases unmatched to any gene: 10. This CDR3 is 16 amino acids long. In germline, CDR1 is GTSNPN, CDR2 SVGIG (reference sequence). The CDR3 DNA reads as TGTGCCTGGAGTCGGGCCAAAGCGGGAGGCTCAGATACGCAGTATTTT. It is translated as CAWSRAKAGGSDTQYF.

In this sample, this clone turned up a few times. The chain joins TRBV4-1 to TRBJ2-3; weak D call: TRBD2 (6 bases). Trimming pared 1 base from V and 2 bases from J, leaving 16 bases between. CDR1 and CDR2 from the germline V gene are MGHRA and YSYEKL. This CDR3 region has 17 residues. The CDR3 nucleotides read TGCGCCAGCAGCCAAGGACCGGGACTCACTTCCACAGATACGCAGTATTTT. Protein product: CASSQGPGLTSTDTQYF.

This clone turned up a few times. The chain employs TRBV29-1 and TRBJ1-1, with D unresolved. Germline CDR1 SQVTM, CDR2 ANQGSEA. CDR3 size: 13 residues. V was pared by 7 bases and J by 1 base, with 13 bases between. This chain's CDR3 is CSATHLENTEAFF. The CDR3 DNA is TGCAGCGCGACCCATCTGGAGAACACTGAAGCTTTCTTT.

The chain couples TRBV5-6 to TRBJ1-2; 7 bases line up with TRBD1. CDR1 and CDR2 (germline): SGHDT, YYEEEE. The CDR3 has 16 amino acids. J was trimmed by 4 bases and V by 0 bases; bases with no gene match: 9. In nucleotides, the CDR3 is TGTGCCAGCAGCTTGGTCGGGACAGAGTTTGTCTATGGCTACACCTTC. Its translation is CASSLVGTEFVYGYTF.

This chain joins TRBV28 and TRBJ2-7, with 7 bases matching TRBD1. Trimming took 3 bases from V and 2 from J; bases not matched to a gene: 10. Germline loops: CDR1 MDHEN, CDR2 SYDVKM. This CDR3 contains 16 residues. CDR3 residues: CASSFGDSKGAYEQYV. The CDR3 bases are TGTGCCAGCAGTTTCGGGGACAGCAAAGGCGCCTACGAGCAGTACGTC.

The sample holds a few counts of this clone. The rearrangement links TRBV11-2 to TRBJ2-1, with 9 bases that match TRBD2. J lost 5 bases, V lost 5 bases, and 16 bases had no gene match. The CDR3 has 18 amino acids. Germline V gene lookup returns CDR1 SGHAT and CDR2 FQNNGV. Here the CDR3 reads CASSRARLAEIPNNEQFF. CDR3 nucleotides: TGTGCCAGCAGCCGAGCCCGACTAGCGGAGATCCCAAACAATGAGCAGTTCTTC.

This clone appeared a few times. The genes are TRBV4-1 and TRBJ2-1; tentatively, D is TRBD1 (5 bases). Germline V gives CDR1 MGHRA, CDR2 YSYEKL. Trimming left V 4 bases short and J 14 bases short, with 18 bases between. CDR3 length equals 13 residues. The CDR3 nucleotides are TGCGCCAGCAGCCCCACGCCCCAAGGGGCGGAGTTCTTC. Translation gives CASSPTPQGAEFF.

The chain uses TRBV7-9 and TRBJ2-5; possibly TRBD2 for D (6 bases). V lost 6 bases, J lost 5 bases, and 22 bases lay in between. The CDR3 is 16 residues long. Germline CDR1 reads SEHNR; CDR2 reads FQNEAQ (reference sequence). In DNA form, the CDR3 reads TGTGCCAGCAGTCCGACCCTACTAGCCTCGGGGGAGACCCAGTACTTC. Protein sequence: CASSPTLLASGETQYF. Drawing the rest from reference TRBV7-9 and TRBJ2-5, the complete variable domain is DTGVSQNPRHKITKRGQNVTFRCDPISEHNRLYWYRQTLGQGPEFLTYFQNEAQLEKSRLLSDRFSAERPKGSFSTLEIQRTEQGDSAMYLCASSPTLLASGETQYFGPGTRLLVL.

The chain carries TRBV2 and TRBJ2-1, with D perhaps matching TRBD1 (6 bases). Germline V gene data show CDR1 as SNHLY and CDR2 as FYNNEI. Trimming stripped 5 bases from V and 0 bases from J, with 8 bases between. CDR3 length: 14 amino acids. For the CDR3, the DNA is TGTGCCAGCAGTATACAGGGCTCCTACAATGAGCAGTTCTTC. The encoded protein is CASSIQGSYNEQFF.

In this sample, this clone turned up a few times. V and J are TRBV7-2 and TRBJ2-5, with D hard to call. Germline lookup yields CDR1 SGHTA and CDR2 FQGNSA. The V end was cut by 4 bases, the J end by 1 base, with 10 bases between. This CDR3 contains 14 residues. This CDR3 reads CASSSSGFQETQYF. CDR3 nucleotides: TGTGCCAGCAGCTCTTCGGGCTTCCAAGAGACCCAGTACTTC.

The gene calls are TRBV6-6 and TRBJ1-2, with D hard to call. V dropped 2 bases and J dropped 1 base, with 8 bases sitting between them. Germline values: CDR1 MNHNY, CDR2 SVGAGI (reference sequence). The CDR3 covers 14 residues. The CDR3 DNA follows: TGTGCCAGCAGTTACGGAGGACTTAACTATGGCTACACCTTC. This translates into CASSYGGLNYGYTF.